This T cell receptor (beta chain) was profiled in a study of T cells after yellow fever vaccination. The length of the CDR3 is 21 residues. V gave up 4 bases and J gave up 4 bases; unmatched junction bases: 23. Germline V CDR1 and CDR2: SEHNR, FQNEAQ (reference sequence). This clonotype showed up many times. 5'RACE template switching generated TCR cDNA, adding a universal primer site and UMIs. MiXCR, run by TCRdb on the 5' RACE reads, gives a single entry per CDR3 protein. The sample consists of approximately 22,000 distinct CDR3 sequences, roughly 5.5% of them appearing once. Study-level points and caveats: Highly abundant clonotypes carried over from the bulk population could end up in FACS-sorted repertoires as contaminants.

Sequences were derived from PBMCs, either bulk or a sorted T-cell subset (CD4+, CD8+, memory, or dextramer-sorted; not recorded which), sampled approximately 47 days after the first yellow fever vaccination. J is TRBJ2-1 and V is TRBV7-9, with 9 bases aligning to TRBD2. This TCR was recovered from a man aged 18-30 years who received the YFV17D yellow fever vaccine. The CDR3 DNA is TGTGCCAGCAGCTCACCAAGGCCCGGGACAGATCTAGCGGGGACTTACAATGAGCAGTTCTTC. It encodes CASSSPRPGTDLAGTYNEQFF.